This entry concerns a single T cell receptor (beta chain). Its matching antigen is unknown. This entry belongs to a study of shared clonotypes between healthy human individuals. Overall study context: CD4 naive and CD4 memory each took three plates per donor, while CD8 naive took two and CD8 memory one. Study-wide points: Across a handful of donors, naive CD4 shared 5% to 6%, naive CD8 under 4%, memory CD4 less than 2.5%, memory CD8 0.35% to 0.5%. Estimated clonotype richness was generally higher in naive than memory subsets.

In the authors' methods: Junction-only sequences without quality scores came from ImmunoSEQ, so filtering differed. The assay was immunoSEQ multiplex PCR, and TCRdb's table has in-frame clones only and misses some. The DNA was the basis for D and trimming; V, J and clone size are from that table. The sample has about 600,000 clones; around 95% are singletons. Terminally differentiated effector memory CD45RA+ cells were excluded from the naive CD8 cells, which were CD45RO-negative and positively selected for CCR7. CDR3 length equals 18 residues. Germline assignment: CDR1 SEHNR and CDR2 FQNEAQ (reference sequence). V shed 3 bases and J shed 4 bases, with 24 bases lying between them.

The sequence came from a woman in her thirties in good health. What was sequenced was naive CD8+ T cells sorted from blood. The chain combines TRBV7-9 with TRBJ1-1, with D possibly being TRBD1 (5 bases). The CDR3 here is CASSFYDGWGSSGTEAFF. The CDR3 DNA is TGTGCCAGCAGCTTCTATGACGGTTGGGGGTCCTCGGGCACTGAAGCTTTCTTT.